The TCR beta chain described here comes from a study of OX40 agonist ivuxolimab in advanced cancers. Overall study: Patients' therapy was ivuxolimab, an antibody that acts as an agonist of OX40 (CD134).

Sequenced by immunoSEQ multiplex PCR; TCRdb stores in-frame clones only, minus some. The profile shows under 100,000 clones, roughly 90% of them singletons. The specimen comprised CD4+ or CD8+ T cells sorted from blood, sampled in a trial of the OX40 agonist ivuxolimab. The origin of this receptor is an adult with an advanced solid tumor such as melanoma, head and neck, liver or kidney cancer.

The CDR3 nucleotides are TGTGCCAGCAGCGACCTGGGACTCGGGAATCAGCCCCAGCATTTT. This encodes CASSDLGLGNQPQHF. The chain has TRBV27 and TRBJ1-5; maybe TRBD1 (5 bases). Per the germline V gene, CDR1 is MNHEY and CDR2 is SMNVEV (reference sequence). The CDR3 consists of 15 residues. The germline V and J ends were trimmed by 6 bases and 4 bases, with 16 bases remaining between them.